The 26 T cell receptor beta chains below were found in one sample sequenced in a study of T-cell memory formation after mild COVID-19. One entry per CDR3 protein results from TCRdb running MiXCR on the 5' RACE reads. Of about 110,000 distinct CDR3 sequences detected, roughly a sixth appear once; the ten largest clones hold less than 6%. Source material: PBMCs or a T cell subset sorted from them (not recorded which). The receptors stem from a young man who had mild COVID-19 (a few samples of this study predate the infection). Cell type and time point are not known.

This rearrangement joins TRBV10-3 to TRBJ2-3; 11 bases fit TRBD2. This CDR3 is built from 18 residues. The ends lost 6 bases at V and 1 base at J; junction bases unmatched: 12. From germline, CDR1 is ENHRY and CDR2 SYGVKD. The CDR3, as DNA: TGTGCCATCAGCTCGGGGGTAGCGGGGGGGCCTGGCACAGATACGCAGTATTTT. It translates to CAISSGVAGGPGTDTQYF.

This clonotype has just a few counts. The CDR3 spells CASSPRTSSTDTQYF. CDR3 bases: TGTGCCAGCAGTCCGAGGACATCTAGCACAGATACGCAGTATTTT. The chain has TRBV6-2 or TRBV6-3 and TRBJ2-3; tentatively, D is TRBD1 (5 bases). This CDR3 spans 15 amino acids. The germline V gene has CDR1 MNHEY and CDR2 SVGEGT. With 5 bases removed from V and 0 bases from J, the gap between germline ends came to 12 bases.

This clonotype was recorded a few times. The gene calls are TRBV11-2 and TRBJ2-1, with D maybe TRBD2 (7 bases). Trimming cost V 6 bases and J 5 bases, with 20 bases left between them. The CDR3 contains 16 residues. Germline CDR1 reads SGHAT; CDR2 reads FQNNGV. CDR3 bases: TGTGCCAGCAGTACCCCTCGGGGGGCCAGGAACAATGAGCAGTTCTTC. Translated, it gives CASSTPRGARNNEQFF.

This rearrangement joins TRBV11-2 to TRBJ1-6; 10 bases align to TRBD1. CDR1 SGHAT and CDR2 FQNNGV come from the germline V gene. The trim removed 6 bases at V and 9 bases at J, leaving 8 bases unmatched. The CDR3 consists of 15 residues. The CDR3 nucleotides read TGTGCCAGCAGTCCGACCGGGACAGGGGCTTCACCCCTCCACTTT. Encoded protein: CASSPTGTGASPLHF.

V is TRBV7-9 and J is TRBJ2-3; maybe TRBD2 (7 bases). Germline V gives CDR1 SEHNR, CDR2 FQNEAQ (reference sequence). Trimming left V 8 bases short and J 6 bases short, with 21 bases between. This CDR3 comprises 15 residues. DNA of the CDR3: TGTGCCAGCGACCCGAAGGGGGGGAGAGGTGATACGCAGTATTTT. Translated, it gives CASDPKGGRGDTQYF.

This clonotype was counted many times. The chain couples TRBV18 to TRBJ2-3; TRBD2 is a possible D gene (6 bases). This CDR3 spans 14 amino acids. Deletions cut 3 bases from V and 4 bases from J, with 11 bases between. CDR1 and CDR2 (germline): KGHSH, LQKENI. CDR3 region: CASSPMRGPDTQYF. DNA for the CDR3: TGTGCCAGCTCACCGATGCGGGGCCCAGATACGCAGTATTTT.

This clonotype has just a few counts. The V gene is TRBV5-1, the J gene TRBJ2-2; D remains ambiguous. The CDR3 is made up of 12 amino acids. V was cut by 6 bases and J by 1 base, with 4 bases left in between. CDR1 and CDR2 from the germline V gene are SGHRS and YFSETQ. The DNA for the CDR3 is TGCGCCAGCACCAAGAACACCGGGGAGCTGTTTTTT. Its translation: CASTKNTGELFF.

The chain is built from TRBV7-2 and TRBJ2-5; TRBD2 agrees at 10 bases. The CDR3 is 15 amino acids. Looked up from germline, CDR1 is SGHTA and CDR2 is FQGNSA. Losses at the gene ends were 5 bases for V and 2 bases for J; bases not matched to a gene: 5. CDR3 DNA sequence: TGTGCCAGCAGCCCCGGGACTAGCGTACAAGAGACCCAGTACTTC. Protein sequence: CASSPGTSVQETQYF.

The genes are TRBV5-6 and TRBJ2-7; TRBD1 is a possible D gene (5 bases). The CDR3 is made up of 13 amino acids. V gave up 3 bases and J gave up 5 bases, with 12 bases separating them. Germline CDR1 is SGHDT and CDR2 is YYEEEE. CDR3 DNA sequence: TGTGCCAGCAGCTCTACTTGGGGCGACGAGCAGTACGTC. This gives the protein CASSSTWGDEQYV.

The chain employs TRBV6-1 and TRBJ2-1; D remains ambiguous. Germline CDR1 reads MNHNS; CDR2 reads SASEGT. Trimming left V 5 bases short and J 13 bases short, with 12 bases between. CDR3 length: 11 amino acids. CDR3 DNA sequence: TGTGCCAGCAGTTTACAGCCAAATCAGTTCTTC. Its protein product is CASSLQPNQFF.

The chain links TRBV7-8 to TRBJ1-1, with D uncertain. Germline values: CDR1 SGHVS, CDR2 FQNEAQ. V dropped 5 bases and J dropped 8 bases, with 15 bases sitting between them. The CDR3 runs 13 residues. The CDR3 region has the DNA TGTGCCAGCAGCGCGACACTTACTGGCGAAGCTTTCTTT. This gives the protein CASSATLTGEAFF.

This clonotype was counted a few times. V usage is TRBV12-3 or TRBV12-4 and J usage is TRBJ2-3, with 9 bases identical to TRBD2. After removal of 2 bases from V and 2 bases from J, the junction contained 8 bases not matched to a gene. The CDR3 length is 17 residues. The CDR3: CASSLFRSGGNTDTQYF. The CDR3 DNA is TGTGCCAGCAGTTTATTTCGTAGCGGGGGTAACACAGATACGCAGTATTTT.

This clonotype was counted between two and nine times. This chain links TRBV6-6 with TRBJ2-3; D might be TRBD2 (6 bases). This CDR3 spans 15 amino acids. V gave up 2 bases and J gave up 0 bases, with 9 bases separating them. In germline, CDR1 is MNHNY, CDR2 SVGAGI (reference sequence). In DNA form, the CDR3 reads TGTGCCAGCAGTTACGGGCGGGAAAGCACAGATACGCAGTATTTT. Translated: CASSYGRESTDTQYF.

This clonotype was counted a single time. The chain joins TRBV3-1 to TRBJ1-6; TRBD1 agrees at 8 bases. Germline V gives CDR1 LGHDT, CDR2 YNNKEL (reference sequence). The CDR3 contains 14 residues. Germline trimming cut 6 bases from V and 8 bases from J; bases unmatched to any gene: 6. The CDR3 DNA sequence: TGTGCCAGCAGAGCCCGGGACAGGTATTCACCCCTCCACTTT. Its protein product is CASRARDRYSPLHF.

V usage is TRBV20-1 and J usage is TRBJ2-5; weak D call: TRBD1 (5 bases). Looked up from germline, CDR1 is DFQATT and CDR2 is SNEGSKA (reference sequence). Trimming left V 5 bases short and J 5 bases short, with 24 bases between. The CDR3 is made up of 16 amino acids. CDR3 region: CSAPPWPDNWAETQYF. The DNA for the CDR3 is TGCAGTGCTCCCCCCTGGCCGGACAACTGGGCTGAGACCCAGTACTTC.

J is TRBJ2-1 and V is TRBV20-1; 9 positions match TRBD2. Trimming cost V 3 bases and J 8 bases; bases outside gene matches: 8. Germline CDR1 DFQATT, CDR2 SNEGSKA (reference sequence). CDR3 length equals 14 residues. This chain's CDR3 is CSASRGLAFDEQFF. The CDR3 DNA is TGCAGTGCTAGTAGGGGACTAGCTTTCGATGAGCAGTTCTTC.

A few counts support this clonotype. V gene TRBV20-1 combines with J gene TRBJ2-3; 7 nucleotides match TRBD2. The CDR3 length is 15 residues. J lost 2 bases, V lost 6 bases, and 11 bases had no gene match. The germline CDR1 and CDR2 sequences are DFQATT and SNEGSKA (reference sequence). In DNA form, the CDR3 reads TGCAGTGCCATCTCCCGGGCGGGGGTCACAGATACGCAGTATTTT. Translating gives CSAISRAGVTDTQYF.

V is TRBV6-2 or TRBV6-3 and J is TRBJ2-3, with D possibly TRBD1 on 6 matching bases. The CDR3 covers 16 residues. V was cut by 0 bases and J by 0 bases, with 10 bases left in between. CDR1 is MNHEY and CDR2 is SVGEGT in the germline V gene. CDR3 in amino acids: CASSYSYRASTDTQYF. The CDR3 bases are TGTGCCAGCAGTTACTCATACAGGGCCAGCACAGATACGCAGTATTTT.

The chain joins TRBV20-1 to TRBJ2-5; TRBD1 agrees at 8 bases. The CDR3 runs to 13 residues. Germline V gene lookup returns CDR1 DFQATT and CDR2 SNEGSKA (reference sequence). The CDR3 reads CRAWDRRIETQYF. The CDR3 region has the DNA TGCAGGGCCTGGGACAGGCGGATAGAGACCCAGTACTTC.

This clonotype was picked up a small number of times. The genes are TRBV6-2 or TRBV6-3 and TRBJ2-5; perhaps TRBD1 as D (6 bases). The CDR3 has 16 residues. The V end lost 4 bases, the J end lost 2 bases, and 17 bases lay between the germline ends. CDR1 and CDR2 (germline): MNHEY, SVGEGT. The CDR3 spells CASSSPDRSPQETQYF. The CDR3 nucleotides read TGTGCCAGCAGTTCCCCGGACAGATCTCCGCAAGAGACCCAGTACTTC.

This chain uses TRBV15 with TRBJ2-5, with TRBD1 as a possible D gene (5 bases). This CDR3 has 14 residues. Germline loops: CDR1 LNHNV, CDR2 YYDKDF (reference sequence). V lost 0 bases and J lost 4, with 9 bases in between. CDR3: CATSRDLGAETQYF. CDR3 nucleotides: TGTGCCACCAGCAGAGATCTAGGGGCAGAGACCCAGTACTTC. The full variable domain, in which reference TRBV15 and TRBJ2-5 provide the parts outside the CDR3, is DAMVIQNPRYQVTQFGKPVTLSCSQTLNHNVMYWYQQKSSQAPKLLFHYYDKDFNNEADTPDNFQSRRPNTSFCFLDIRSPGLGDTAMYLCATSRDLGAETQYFGPGTRLLVL.

This clonotype was found a few times. The gene calls are TRBV20-1 and TRBJ1-2; D is perhaps TRBD1 (5 bases). The germline gives CDR1 DFQATT, CDR2 SNEGSKA (reference sequence). The V end lost 3 bases, the J end lost 8 bases, and 13 bases lay between the germline ends. The length of the CDR3 is 12 residues. The CDR3 here is CSASMRGGGYTF. In DNA form, the CDR3 reads TGCAGTGCTAGTATGAGGGGTGGCGGCTACACCTTC.

The chain links TRBV12-5 to TRBJ2-5; TRBD1 matches at 9 bases. V shed 7 bases, J shed 5 bases, and the junction held 11 bases outside the gene matches. CDR3 length: 15 residues. Germline V gene lookup returns CDR1 LGHNT and CDR2 FRNRAP. The DNA of the CDR3 is TGTGCTAGTGAACTCCAACAGGGGGCGGTTGAGACCCAGTACTTC. The encoded protein is CASELQQGAVETQYF.

This chain uses TRBV11-2 with TRBJ1-1; D remains unclear. V was trimmed by 0 bases and J by 3 bases, leaving 11 bases between them. This CDR3 is built from 15 residues. Germline V CDR1 and CDR2: SGHAT, FQNNGV. As DNA, the CDR3 is TGTGCCAGCAGCTTAGATCTCGGCGGAGACACTGAAGCTTTCTTT. Protein sequence: CASSLDLGGDTEAFF.

The chain carries TRBV20-1 and TRBJ2-3; D unclear. The CDR3 extends over 13 amino acids. Trimming cost V 2 bases and J 0 bases, with 6 bases left between them. Germline V gene lookup returns CDR1 DFQATT and CDR2 SNEGSKA (reference sequence). The CDR3: CSARWGSTDTQYF. The CDR3 region has the DNA TGCAGTGCTAGATGGGGTAGCACAGATACGCAGTATTTT.

This clonotype has only a few counts. The genes are TRBV9 and TRBJ2-7; D tentatively reads TRBD1 or TRBD2 (5 bases each). The CDR3 has 18 residues. From germline, CDR1 is SGDLS and CDR2 YYNGEE. V lost 5 bases and J 0 bases, leaving 24 bases between the germline ends. The CDR3 DNA reads TGTGCCAGCAGAGAGAGGGGCAGGGTGCCACATAGCTCCTACGAGCAGTACGTC. It is translated as CASRERGRVPHSSYEQYV.